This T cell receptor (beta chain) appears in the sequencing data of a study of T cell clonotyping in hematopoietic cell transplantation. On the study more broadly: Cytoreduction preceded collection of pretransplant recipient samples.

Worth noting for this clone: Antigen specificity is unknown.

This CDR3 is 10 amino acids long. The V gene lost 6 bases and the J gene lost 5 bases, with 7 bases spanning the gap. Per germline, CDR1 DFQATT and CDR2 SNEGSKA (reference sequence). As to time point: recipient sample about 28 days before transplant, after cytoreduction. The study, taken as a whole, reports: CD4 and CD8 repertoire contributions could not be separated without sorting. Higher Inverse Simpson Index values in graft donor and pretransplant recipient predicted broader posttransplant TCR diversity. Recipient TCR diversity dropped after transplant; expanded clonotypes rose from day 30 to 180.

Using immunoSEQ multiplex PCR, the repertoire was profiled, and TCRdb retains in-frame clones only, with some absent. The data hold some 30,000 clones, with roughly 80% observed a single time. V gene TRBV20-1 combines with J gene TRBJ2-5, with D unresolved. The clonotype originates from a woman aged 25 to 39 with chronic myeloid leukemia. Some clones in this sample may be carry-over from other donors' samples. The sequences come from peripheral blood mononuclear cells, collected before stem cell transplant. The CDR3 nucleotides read TGCAGTGCGCCCGCGGAGACCCAGTACTTC. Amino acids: CSAPAETQYF.